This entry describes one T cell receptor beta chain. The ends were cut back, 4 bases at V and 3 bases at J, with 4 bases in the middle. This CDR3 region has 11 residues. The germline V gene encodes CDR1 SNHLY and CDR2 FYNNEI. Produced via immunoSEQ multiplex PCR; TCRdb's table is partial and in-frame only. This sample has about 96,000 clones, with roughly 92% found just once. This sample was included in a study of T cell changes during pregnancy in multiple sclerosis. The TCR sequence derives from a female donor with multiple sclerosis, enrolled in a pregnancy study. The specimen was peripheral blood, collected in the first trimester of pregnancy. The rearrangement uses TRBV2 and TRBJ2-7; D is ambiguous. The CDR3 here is CASSGYYEQYF. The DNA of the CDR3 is TGTGCCAGCAGTGGTTACTACGAGCAGTACTTC.